The 3 T cell receptor beta chains below were found in one sample sequenced in a study of memory CD4+ T cells and cytomegalovirus serostatus. Single viable CD3+CD4+CD8-CD45RO+ cells were sorted as the memory CD4+ T cells. The repertoire was sequenced with immunoSEQ multiplex PCR; TCRdb's copy has only in-frame clones and lacks some. Seen here are 75,000 to 90,000 clones, about 85% observed once, and the top ten hold less than 0.85%. Sequenced: memory CD4+ T cells from blood. The receptors come from an adult in good health and CMV-seronegative.

V and J are TRBV7-2 and TRBJ1-1; D gene ambiguous. CDR1 and CDR2 from the germline V gene are SGHTA and FQGNSA. The V and J ends lost 1 base and 0 bases respectively, with 12 bases between them. This CDR3 has 16 residues. The CDR3 loop reads CASSLVSGQLNTEAFF. In DNA form, the CDR3 reads TGTGCCAGCAGCTTAGTGTCTGGGCAGTTGAACACTGAAGCTTTCTTT.

The rearrangement links TRBV2 to TRBJ1-4; 7 nucleotides line up with TRBD1. CDR3 length: 14 residues. Germline CDR1 is SNHLY and CDR2 is FYNNEI. With V trimmed by 4 bases and J by 7 bases, 6 bases remained unmatched. The CDR3 is CASSGRQGIEKLFF. Here the CDR3 DNA reads TGTGCCAGCAGTGGACGACAGGGTATTGAAAAACTGTTTTTT.

Only one count was recorded for this clone. V and J are TRBV19 and TRBJ1-5; 9 bases align to TRBD1. Germline-derived CDR1 and CDR2 are LNHDA and SQIVND (reference sequence). This CDR3 is built from 13 residues. The V and J ends lost 5 bases and 7 bases, in that order; junction bases with no gene match: 3. The CDR3 bases are TGTGCCAGTAGTCTGGGACAGGGCCAGCCCCAGCATTTT. Translating it yields CASSLGQGQPQHF.